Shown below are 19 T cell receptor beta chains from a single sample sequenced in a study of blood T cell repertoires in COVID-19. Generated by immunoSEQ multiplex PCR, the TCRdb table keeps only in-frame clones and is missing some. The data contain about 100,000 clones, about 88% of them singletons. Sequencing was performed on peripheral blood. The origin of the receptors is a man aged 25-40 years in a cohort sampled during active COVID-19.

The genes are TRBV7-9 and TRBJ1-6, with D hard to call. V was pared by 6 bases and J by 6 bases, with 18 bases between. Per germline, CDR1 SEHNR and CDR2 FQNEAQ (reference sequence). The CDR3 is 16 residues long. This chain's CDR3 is CASSRGSPGGNSPLHF. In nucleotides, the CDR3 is TGTGCCAGCAGTCGAGGGAGCCCTGGTGGTAATTCACCCCTCCACTTT.

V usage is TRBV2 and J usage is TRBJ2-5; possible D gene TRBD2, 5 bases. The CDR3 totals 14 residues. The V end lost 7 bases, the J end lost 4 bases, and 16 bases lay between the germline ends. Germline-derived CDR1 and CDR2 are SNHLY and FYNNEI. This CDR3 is CASTRTAQRETQYF. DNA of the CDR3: TGTGCCAGCACCCGGACTGCCCAACGAGAGACCCAGTACTTC.

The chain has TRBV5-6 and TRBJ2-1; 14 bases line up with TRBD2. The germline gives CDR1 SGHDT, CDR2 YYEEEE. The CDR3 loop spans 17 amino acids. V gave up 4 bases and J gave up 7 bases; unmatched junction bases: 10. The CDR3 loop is CASSARLAGGQLNEQFF. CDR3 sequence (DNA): TGTGCCAGCAGCGCCCGACTAGCGGGGGGGCAGTTAAATGAGCAGTTCTTC.

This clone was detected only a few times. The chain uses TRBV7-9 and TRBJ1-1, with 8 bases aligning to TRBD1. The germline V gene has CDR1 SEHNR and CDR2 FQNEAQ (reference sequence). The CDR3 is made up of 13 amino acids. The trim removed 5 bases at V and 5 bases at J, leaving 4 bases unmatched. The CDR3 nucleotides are TGTGCCAGCAGCGTAACAGGGGGGACTGAAGCTTTCTTT. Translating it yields CASSVTGGTEAFF.

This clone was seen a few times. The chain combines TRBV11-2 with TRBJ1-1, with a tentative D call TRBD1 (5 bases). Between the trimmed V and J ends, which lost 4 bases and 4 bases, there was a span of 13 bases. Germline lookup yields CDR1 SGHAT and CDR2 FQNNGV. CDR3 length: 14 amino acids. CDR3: CASSSFPGGTEAFF. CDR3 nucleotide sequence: TGTGCCAGCAGCTCTTTCCCGGGGGGCACTGAAGCTTTCTTT. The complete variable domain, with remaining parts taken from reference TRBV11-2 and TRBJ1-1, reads EAGVAQSPRYKIIEKRQSVAFWCNPISGHATLYWYQQILGQGPKLLIQFQNNGVVDDSQLPKDRFSAERLKGVDSTLKIQPAKLEDSAVYLCASSSFPGGTEAFFGQGTRLTVV.

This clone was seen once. The CDR3 DNA reads as TGCAGCGCCCAGAAAGGGACAACCACCTCTAGCACAGATACGCAGTATTTT. It encodes CSAQKGTTTSSTDTQYF. This chain joins TRBV29-1 and TRBJ2-3; the D gene is possibly TRBD1 (6 bases). Germline V gives CDR1 SQVTM, CDR2 ANQGSEA. The V gene lost 7 bases and the J gene lost 0 bases, with 23 bases spanning the gap. This CDR3 has 17 residues.

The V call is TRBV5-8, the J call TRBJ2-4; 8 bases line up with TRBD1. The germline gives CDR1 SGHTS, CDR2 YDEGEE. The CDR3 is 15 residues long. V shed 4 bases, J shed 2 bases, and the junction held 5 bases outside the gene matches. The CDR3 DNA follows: TGTGCCAGCAGCGCGCAGGGGGCTACCAAAAACATTCAGTACTTC. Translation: CASSAQGATKNIQYF. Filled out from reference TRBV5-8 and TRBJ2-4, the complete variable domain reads EAGVTQSPTHLIKTRGQQATLRCSPISGHTSVYWYQQALGLGLQFLLWYDEGEERNRGNFPPRFSGRQFPNYSSELNVNALELEDSALYLCASSAQGATKNIQYFGAGTRLSVL.

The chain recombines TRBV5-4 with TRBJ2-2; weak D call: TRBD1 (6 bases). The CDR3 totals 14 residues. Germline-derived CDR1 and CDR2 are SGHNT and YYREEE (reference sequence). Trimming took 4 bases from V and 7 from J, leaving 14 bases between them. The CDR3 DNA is TGTGCCAGCAGCCCTACAGGGTGGGGCGGGGAGCTGTTTTTT. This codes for CASSPTGWGGELFF.

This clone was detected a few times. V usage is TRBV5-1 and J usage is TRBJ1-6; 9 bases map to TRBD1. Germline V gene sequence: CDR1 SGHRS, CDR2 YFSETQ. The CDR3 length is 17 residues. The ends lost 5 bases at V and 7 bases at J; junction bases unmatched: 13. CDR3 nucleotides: TGCGCCAGCAGTCTAACCCCCGGGACAGGGAGGAATTCACCCCTCCACTTT. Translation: CASSLTPGTGRNSPLHF.

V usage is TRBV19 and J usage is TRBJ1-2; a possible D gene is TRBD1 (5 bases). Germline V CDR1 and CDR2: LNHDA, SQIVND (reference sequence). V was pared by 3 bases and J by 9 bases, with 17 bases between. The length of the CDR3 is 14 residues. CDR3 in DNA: TGTGCCAGTAGTATCCACGGGACTCCTCAGAGCTACACCTTC. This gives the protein CASSIHGTPQSYTF.

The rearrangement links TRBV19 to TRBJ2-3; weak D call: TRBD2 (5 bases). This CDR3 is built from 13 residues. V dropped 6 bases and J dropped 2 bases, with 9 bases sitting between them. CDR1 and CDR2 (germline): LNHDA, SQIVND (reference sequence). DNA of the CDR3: TGTGCCAGTAGATTAGCGAACACAGATACGCAGTATTTT. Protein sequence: CASRLANTDTQYF.

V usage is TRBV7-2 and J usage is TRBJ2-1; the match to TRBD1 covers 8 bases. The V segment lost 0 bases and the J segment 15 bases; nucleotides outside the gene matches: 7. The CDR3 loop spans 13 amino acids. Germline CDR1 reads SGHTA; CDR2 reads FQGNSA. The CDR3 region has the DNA TGTGCCAGCAGCTTAGCGATGGGACAGGACCCGTTCTTC. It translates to CASSLAMGQDPFF.

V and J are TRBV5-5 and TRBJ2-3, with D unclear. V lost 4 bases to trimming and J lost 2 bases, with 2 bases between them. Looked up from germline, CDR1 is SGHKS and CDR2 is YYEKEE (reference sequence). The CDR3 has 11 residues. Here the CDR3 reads CASSLTDTQYF. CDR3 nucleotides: TGTGCCAGCAGCCTCACAGATACGCAGTATTTT.

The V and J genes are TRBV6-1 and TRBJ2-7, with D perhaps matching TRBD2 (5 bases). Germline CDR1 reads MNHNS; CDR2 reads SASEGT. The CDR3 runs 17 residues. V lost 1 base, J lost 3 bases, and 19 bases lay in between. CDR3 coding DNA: TGTGCCAGCAGTGAAGAGTACGGAGGTTCGCGAATCTACGAGCAGTACTTC. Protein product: CASSEEYGGSRIYEQYF.

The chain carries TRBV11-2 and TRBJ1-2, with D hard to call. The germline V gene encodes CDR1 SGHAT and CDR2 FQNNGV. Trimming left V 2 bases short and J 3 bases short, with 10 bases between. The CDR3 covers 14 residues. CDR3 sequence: CASSLQPGYYGYTF. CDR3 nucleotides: TGTGCCAGCAGCTTACAACCGGGATACTATGGCTACACCTTC.

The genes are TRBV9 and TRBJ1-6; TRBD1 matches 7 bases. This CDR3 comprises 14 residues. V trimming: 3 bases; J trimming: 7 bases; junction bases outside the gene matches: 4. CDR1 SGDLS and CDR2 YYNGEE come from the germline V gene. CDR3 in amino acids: CASSELQGNSPLHF. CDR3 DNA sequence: TGTGCCAGCAGCGAGTTACAGGGGAATTCACCCCTCCACTTT.

CDR3 bases: TGTGCAAGTCGCACCAGGGGACTAGCGGGGGTTTACGAGCAGTACTTC. Encoded protein: CASRTRGLAGVYEQYF. The chain employs TRBV12-2 and TRBJ2-7; the table assigns TRBD2, which was not confirmed against the DNA. TRBV12-2 is shown as a pseudogene. This CDR3 comprises 16 residues.

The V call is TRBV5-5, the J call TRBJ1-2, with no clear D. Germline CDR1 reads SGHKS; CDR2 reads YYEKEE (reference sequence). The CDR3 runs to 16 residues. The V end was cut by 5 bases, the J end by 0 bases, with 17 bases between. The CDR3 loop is CASSTGPRGANYGYTF. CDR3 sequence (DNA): TGTGCCAGCAGTACTGGTCCTCGGGGTGCTAACTATGGCTACACCTTC.

This CDR3 is CASSLTAGVTGELFF. The CDR3 bases are TGTGCCAGCAGCTTAACGGCAGGTGTCACCGGGGAGCTGTTTTTT. The genes are TRBV7-3 and TRBJ2-2; D gene ambiguous. Trimming took off 0 bases at V and 4 bases at J, with 9 bases between the two ends. The germline V gene has CDR1 SGHTA and CDR2 FQGTGA. This CDR3 comprises 15 residues.